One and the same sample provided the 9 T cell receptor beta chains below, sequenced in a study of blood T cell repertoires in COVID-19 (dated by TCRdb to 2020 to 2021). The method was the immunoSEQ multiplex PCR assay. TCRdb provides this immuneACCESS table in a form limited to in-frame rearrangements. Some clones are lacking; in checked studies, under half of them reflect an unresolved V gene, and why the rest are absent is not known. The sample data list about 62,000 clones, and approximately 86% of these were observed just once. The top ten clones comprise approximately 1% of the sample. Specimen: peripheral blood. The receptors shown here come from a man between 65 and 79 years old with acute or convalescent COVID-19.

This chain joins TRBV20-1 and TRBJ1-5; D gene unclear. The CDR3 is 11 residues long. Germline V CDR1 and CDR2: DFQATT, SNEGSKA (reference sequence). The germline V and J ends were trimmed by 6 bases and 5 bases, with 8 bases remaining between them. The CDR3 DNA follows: TGCAGTGCACCTCGGGATCAGCCCCAGCATTTT. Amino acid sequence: CSAPRDQPQHF.

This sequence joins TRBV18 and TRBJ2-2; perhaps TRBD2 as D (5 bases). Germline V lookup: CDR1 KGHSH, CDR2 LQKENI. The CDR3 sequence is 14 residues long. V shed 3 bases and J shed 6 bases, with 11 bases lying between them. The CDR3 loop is CASSPRADAGELFF. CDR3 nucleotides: TGTGCCAGCTCACCGCGGGCTGACGCCGGGGAGCTGTTTTTT.

The CDR3 nucleotides read TGTGCCAGAAGCCCGGGACTAGCGGGAGTGGACCACTCCTACAATGAGCAGTTCTTC. Translated, it gives CARSPGLAGVDHSYNEQFF. The V call is TRBV7-5, the J call TRBJ2-1; the table assigns TRBD2, which was not confirmed against the DNA. TRBV7-5 is a recognized pseudogene. There are 19 residues in the CDR3.

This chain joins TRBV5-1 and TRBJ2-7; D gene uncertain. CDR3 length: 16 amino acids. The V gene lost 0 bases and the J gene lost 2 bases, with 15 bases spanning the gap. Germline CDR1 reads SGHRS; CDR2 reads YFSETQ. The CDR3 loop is CASSLAGEIITYEQYF. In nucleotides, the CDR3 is TGCGCCAGCAGCTTGGCCGGAGAGATAATCACCTACGAGCAGTACTTC.

The CDR3 DNA reads as TGTGCCAGCAGTCTCCCGGACAGAGCGGTCTACGAGCAGTACTTC. Amino acids: CASSLPDRAVYEQYF. The chain recombines TRBV27 with TRBJ2-7; TRBD1 might be the D (6 bases). The CDR3 loop spans 15 amino acids. With 5 bases removed from V and 3 bases from J, the gap between germline ends came to 17 bases. Germline V gene sequence: CDR1 MNHEY, CDR2 SMNVEV (reference sequence).

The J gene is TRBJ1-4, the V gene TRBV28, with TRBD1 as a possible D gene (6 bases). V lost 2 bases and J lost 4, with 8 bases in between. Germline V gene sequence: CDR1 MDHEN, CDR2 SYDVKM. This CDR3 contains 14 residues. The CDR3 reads CASSLLQGNEKLFF. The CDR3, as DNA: TGTGCCAGCAGTTTACTACAGGGTAATGAAAAACTGTTTTTT.

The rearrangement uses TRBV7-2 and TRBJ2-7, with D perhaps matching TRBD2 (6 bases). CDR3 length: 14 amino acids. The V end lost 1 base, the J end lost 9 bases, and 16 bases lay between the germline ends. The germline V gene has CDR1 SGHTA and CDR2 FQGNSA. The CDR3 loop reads CASSLGDLTVAQYF. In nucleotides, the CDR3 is TGTGCCAGCAGCTTAGGGGACTTAACTGTTGCGCAGTACTTC.

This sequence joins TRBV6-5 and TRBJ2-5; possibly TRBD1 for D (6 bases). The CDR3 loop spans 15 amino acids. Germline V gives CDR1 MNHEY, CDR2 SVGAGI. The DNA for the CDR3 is TGTGGAGTAAGGACAGCCATACGATCACAAGAGACCCAGTACTTC. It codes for CGVRTAIRSQETQYF.

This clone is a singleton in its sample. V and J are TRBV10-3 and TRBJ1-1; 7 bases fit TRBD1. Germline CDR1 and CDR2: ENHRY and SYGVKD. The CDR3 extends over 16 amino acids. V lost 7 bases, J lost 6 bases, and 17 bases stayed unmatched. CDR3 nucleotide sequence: TGTGCCATCACCTGGATGACAGGGTTAAGTTCCTCTGAAGCTTTCTTT. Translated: CAITWMTGLSSSEAFF.